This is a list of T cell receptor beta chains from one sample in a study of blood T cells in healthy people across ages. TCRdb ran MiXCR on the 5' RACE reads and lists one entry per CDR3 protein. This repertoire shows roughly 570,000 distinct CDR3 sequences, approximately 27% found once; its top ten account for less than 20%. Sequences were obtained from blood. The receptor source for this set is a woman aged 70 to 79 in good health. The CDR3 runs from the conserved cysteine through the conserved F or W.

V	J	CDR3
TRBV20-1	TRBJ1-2	CSARSSLTTNYGYTF
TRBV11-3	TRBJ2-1	CASSLDPAPDNEQFF
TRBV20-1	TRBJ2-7	CSARTNEGYEQYF
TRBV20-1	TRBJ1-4	CSASPGSTNEKLFF
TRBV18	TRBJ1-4	CASSPRVQGTATNEKLFF
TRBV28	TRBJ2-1	CASSLARGAGSYNEQFF
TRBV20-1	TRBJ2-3	CSAGGLAGGLGDTQYF
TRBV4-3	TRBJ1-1	CASSRGQPTEAFF
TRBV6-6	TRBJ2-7	CASAGTGPYEQYF
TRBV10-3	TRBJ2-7	CAISGGTGAGYEQYF
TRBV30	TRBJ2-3	CAWSETLGGADTQYF
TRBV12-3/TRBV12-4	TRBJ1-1	CASSGTGVGSTEAFF
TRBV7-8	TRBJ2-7	CASSYRGFYEQYF
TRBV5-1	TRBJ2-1	CTSSLEKSSYNEQFF
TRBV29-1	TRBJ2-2	CSVIKRGGTGELFF
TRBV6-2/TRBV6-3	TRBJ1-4	CASSRPSGATNEKLFF
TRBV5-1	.	CASSLVGLAGDSRHNEQFF
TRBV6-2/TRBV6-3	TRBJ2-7	CASNSQARGSYEQYF
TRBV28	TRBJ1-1	CATEGHPNTEAFF
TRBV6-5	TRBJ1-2	CATQTRRDGYTF
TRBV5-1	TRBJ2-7	CASRGERVPYEQYF
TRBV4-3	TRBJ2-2	CASSQEVRRGTGELFF
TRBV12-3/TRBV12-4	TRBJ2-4	CASSISTGAGDIQYF
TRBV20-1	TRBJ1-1	CSAFQGRNTEAFF
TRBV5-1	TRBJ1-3	CASSVQPADTGNTIYF
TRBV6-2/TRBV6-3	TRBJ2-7	CASSRTSGGVYEQYF
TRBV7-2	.	CASSPHPTQVYEQYF
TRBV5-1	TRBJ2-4	CASSLAMDPGTKNIQYF
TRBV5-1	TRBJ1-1	CASSLATGLGAEAFF
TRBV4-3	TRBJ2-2	CASSRRVAGGPGTGELFF
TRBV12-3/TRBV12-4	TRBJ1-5	CASSLSEGQPQHF
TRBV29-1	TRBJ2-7	CSVQTGGYEQYF
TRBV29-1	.	CSGGLAQGEQFF
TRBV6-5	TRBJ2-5	CASSHGRQGKIFLETQYF
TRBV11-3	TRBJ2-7	CASSPRISGPYEQYF
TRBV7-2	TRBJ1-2	CASSKMTGTYGYTF
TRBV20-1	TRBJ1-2	CSASSSRRQGTF
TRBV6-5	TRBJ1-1	CASSYSTSANTEAFF
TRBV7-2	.	CASSLSQGVGYKQFF
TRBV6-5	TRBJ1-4	CASSEQGGREKLFF
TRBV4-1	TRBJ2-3	CASSQDRTSTDTQYF
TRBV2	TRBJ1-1	CASTDTRPSRAFF
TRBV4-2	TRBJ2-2	CASSDTYRYSGELFF